This TCR beta chain was documented in a study of blood T cell repertoires in COVID-19 (TCRdb year 2020). A note on the overall study: Collaborator samples came from the United States, Italy and Spain and covered acute and convalescent phases of COVID-19. The material from the prospective study consisted of cDNA or gDNA derived from T cells, B-cell-depleted T cells, or PBMCs. Subjects who had been exposed to COVID-19, were actively infected with it, or had recovered from it provided the deeply sampled blood TCRbeta repertoires that made up the dataset. A freely available public database, intended as a resource for researchers studying the immune response to SARS-CoV-2, is where the repertoires were released. Samples were obtained from the ongoing ImmuneRACE study (first 160 participants) and from 1,254 subjects provided by 6 global collaborators. Nearly every sample came with metadata listing a de-identified subject ID, COVID-19 status, age in years and sex. Where available, HLA class I and class II types were taken from metadata supplied by the sample provider and were not determined by assay-based typing. Broader findings and caveats from the paper: How much clinical and demographic metadata was included differed by source and by participant, and the metadata was provided uncurated.

CDR1 is given as SGHAT and CDR2 as FQNNGV, both from the germline V gene. The CDR3 goes from the cysteine to the phenylalanine over 17 residues. Of all the DNA, just the CDR3 is kept, 51 bases in frame from base 1. Cut back by 2 bases and 3 bases, the V and J ends lie 20 bases apart. For this clone: Its antigen is still unknown. Per-base qualities were not stored, and no clone one base away is much larger.

Each collaborating institution followed its own protocols to collect whole blood in K2EDTA tubes. Collaborator samples were shipped for TCRbeta analysis as frozen whole blood, isolated PBMCs, or DNA extracted from either sample type. TCRbeta CDR3 regions were amplified from genomic DNA by means of the immunoSEQ Assay, a bias-controlled multiplex PCR. For the original study's pipeline: The number of nucleated cells in each sample was estimated by amplification of reference gene primers within the assay. To quantify the absolute abundance of each unique TCRbeta CDR3 rearrangement, sequence reads were collapsed and filtered. For each sample, productive Simpson clonality was calculated as the square root of Simpson's diversity index across productive rearrangements. Not all clones reach the TCRdb copy of this immuneACCESS table, which keeps in-frame sequences only. Checked studies attribute under half of the gap to unresolved V genes and leave the rest unexplained. V and J calls plus clone size are reproduced from that table; the DNA served to infer D and trimming. A total of approximately 97,000 clones appear in this sample, roughly 85% of them only once. Of the sample, over 35% is held by the ten largest clones.

The source material was peripheral blood. The chain couples TRBV11-2 to TRBJ2-7; a weak D assignment points to TRBD1 (6 bases agree). The TCR originated in an elderly man with acute or convalescent COVID-19. The CDR3 protein is CASSLSHSSTGNYEQYF. The DNA sequence is TGTGCCAGCAGCTTATCCCACAGTTCGACAGGCAACTACGAGCAGTACTTC.